This T cell receptor (beta chain) came from a study of T cell responses to AZD1222 COVID-19 vaccine. Study-level information: Second-dose intervals near 4 or 12 weeks were combined.

The study, taken as a whole, reports: With two AZD1222 doses given, Spike-specific TCR breadth and depth both rose. Vaccine-associated CD4 TCRs spanned spike, dominant at 160-218 and 743-854. The donor cohort was predominantly white British with a female majority, and clonal diversity may have been underestimated.

Method: immunoSEQ multiplex PCR; TCRdb's copy keeps in-frame clones and lacks some. The table records over 150,000 clones, under 95% of them present only once. Comment on this clone: The antigen remains undetermined.

The germline V and J ends were trimmed by 1 base and 7 bases, with 10 bases remaining between them. CDR3 length equals 12 residues. Germline-derived CDR1 and CDR2 are SQVTM and ANQGSEA. The clonotype was recovered from an adult in good health. The rearrangement links TRBV29-1 to TRBJ1-1; D ambiguous. The sequencing here drew on peripheral blood, taken on day 0 of AZD1222 vaccination. The DNA for the CDR3 is TGCAGCGTTGAAGTCCTGCGGGGTGAAGCTTTCTTT. It is translated as CSVEVLRGEAFF.